This TCR beta chain originates from a study of early T cells in non-severe SARS-CoV-2 infection. Germline values: CDR1 MNHEY, CDR2 SVGAGI. V was trimmed by 8 bases and J by 4 bases, leaving 11 bases between them. The CDR3 has 12 residues. TCRdb passed the 5' RACE reads through MiXCR, listing each CDR3 protein once. The sample lists roughly 72,000 distinct CDR3 sequences; about 13% were seen once. In its sample, this clonotype was seen a few times. The receptor was isolated from an adult who was a healthcare worker with PCR-confirmed SARS-CoV-2 infection or an uninfected control (not recorded which). This chain connects TRBV6-5 to TRBJ1-2; D gene unclear. The sequencing input was whole blood. This CDR3 is CASGTGPYGYTF. CDR3 nucleotides: TGTGCCAGCGGAACCGGACCCTATGGCTACACCTTC.